These T cell receptor beta chains were read from a single sample in a study of blood T cell repertoires in COVID-19. Using immunoSEQ multiplex PCR, the repertoire was profiled, and TCRdb retains in-frame clones only, with some absent. Of 150,000 to 200,000 clones in the sample, roughly 86% were seen once. The specimen was peripheral blood. The source is a man aged 35-49 years with active or convalescent COVID-19. CDR3s include the opening cysteine and the closing phenylalanine or tryptophan. Fields, in order: clone size, J gene, V gene, D gene, CDR3 DNA, CDR3 protein. A D gene is named only where the DNA matches it firmly. Some rows have no size entry. The others give once, few or many, or a class for an expanded clone.

size: once; J: TRBJ1-2; V: TRBV6-2/TRBV6-3; D: -; DNA: TGTGCCAGCAGTTATACGGGGAAGGGCTACACCTTC; CDR3: CASSYTGKGYTF
size: -; J: TRBJ2-7; V: TRBV29-1; D: -; DNA: TGCAGCGTGCGCACGAGCTACGAGCAGTACTTC; CDR3: CSVRTSYEQYF
size: many; J: TRBJ1-1; V: TRBV19; D: -; DNA: TGTGCCAGTAGCCGAGGTTTTAGGGGCAACACTGAAGCTTTCTTT; CDR3: CASSRGFRGNTEAFF
size: -; J: TRBJ2-7; V: TRBV6-5; D: -; DNA: TGTGCCAGCAGTTACTCGAGTTTTAGCGATACCTACGAGCAGTACTTC; CDR3: CASSYSSFSDTYEQYF
size: -; J: TRBJ1-1; V: TRBV5-6; D: -; DNA: TGTGCCAGCAGCCCCGGAGGGGGGGGAAGGAACACTGAAGCTTTCTTT; CDR3: CASSPGGGGRNTEAFF
size: -; J: TRBJ1-2; V: TRBV29-1; D: -; DNA: TGCAGCGTTGAAGATCACCCGAGACAGAACTATGGCTACACCTTC; CDR3: CSVEDHPRQNYGYTF
size: -; J: TRBJ1-5; V: TRBV4-1; D: -; DNA: TGCGCCAGCAGCCAACCGTCTAGCAATCAGCCCCAGCATTTT; CDR3: CASSQPSSNQPQHF
size: -; J: TRBJ2-3; V: TRBV4-2; D: TRBD2; DNA: TGTGCCAGCAGCCAAACAGGGACTAGCAAAACAGATACGCAGTATTTT; CDR3: CASSQTGTSKTDTQYF
size: -; J: TRBJ2-7; V: TRBV11-3; D: -; DNA: TGTGCCAGCAGCTTTTATCCACAGGCTCTCCAGTACTTC; CDR3: CASSFYPQALQYF
size: -; J: TRBJ2-2; V: TRBV10-1; D: TRBD2; DNA: TGCGCCAGCCTACTAGCGCCTGACACCGGGGAGCTGTTTTTT; CDR3: CASLLAPDTGELFF
size: few; J: TRBJ1-3; V: TRBV5-1; D: -; DNA: TGCGCCAGCAGCCCGGGAGCAGGCTACTCTGGAAACACCATATATTTT; CDR3: CASSPGAGYSGNTIYF
size: -; J: TRBJ1-4; V: TRBV9; D: -; DNA: TGTGCCAGCAGCGTAGCGGGGGGGCCGGAAAAACTGTTTTTT; CDR3: CASSVAGGPEKLFF
size: -; J: TRBJ1-4; V: TRBV5-1; D: -; DNA: TGCGCCAGCAGCTTGGGGGTTGACGGGGGACTGAATGAAAAACTGTTTTTT; CDR3: CASSLGVDGGLNEKLFF
size: -; J: TRBJ2-1; V: TRBV4-2; D: TRBD1; DNA: TGTGCCAGCAGCTACACTCCGGGACAGGAAGACAATGAGCAGTTCTTC; CDR3: CASSYTPGQEDNEQFF
size: -; J: TRBJ2-5; V: TRBV14; D: -; DNA: TGTGCCAGCAGCACTATACAGGAGACTCAAGAGACCCAGTACTTC; CDR3: CASSTIQETQETQYF
size: -; J: TRBJ1-1; V: TRBV28; D: -; DNA: TGTGCCAGCACCCCTCGAGTGTGGGCCAGGACTGAAGCTTTCTTT; CDR3: CASTPRVWARTEAFF
size: -; J: TRBJ1-2; V: TRBV28; D: -; DNA: TGTGCCAGCAGTCGCGGTCTAGGGACAAACTATGGCTACACCTTC; CDR3: CASSRGLGTNYGYTF
size: -; J: TRBJ1-1; V: TRBV5-8; D: TRBD1; DNA: TGTGCCAGCAGGGGACAGGGGAACACTGAAGCTTTCTTT; CDR3: CASRGQGNTEAFF
size: -; J: TRBJ1-2; V: TRBV11-2; D: -; DNA: TGTGCCAGCAGCTTAGCCAGGGATGATGGCTACACCTTC; CDR3: CASSLARDDGYTF
size: -; J: TRBJ1-4; V: TRBV5-1; D: -; DNA: TGCGCCAGCAGCAGGGGTAGTAATGAAAAACTGTTTTTT; CDR3: CASSRGSNEKLFF
size: -; J: TRBJ2-1; V: TRBV18; D: -; DNA: TGTGCCAGCTCACCACTCCTAGAAGATGAGCAGTTCTTC; CDR3: CASSPLLEDEQFF
size: -; J: TRBJ2-2; V: TRBV9; D: TRBD2; DNA: TGTGCCAGCAGCCAGCGCGGGGGGGGCCCCGGGGAGCTGTTTTTT; CDR3: CASSQRGGGPGELFF